Presented here are 9 T cell receptor beta chains from one specimen sequenced in a study of post-analysis software for immune sequencing data. Study results and limitations: With TRBV5-6, TRBV5-1 and TRBV20-1 included, about five TRBV segments were more frequent in patients than in controls.

No antigen has been identified for these receptors. Libraries were made from TCR beta cDNA, and they carried unique molecular identifiers. TCRdb called the PCR reads again in MiXCR, with one record for every CDR3 protein. The data hold 650,000 to 850,000 distinct CDR3 sequences, with around 50% observed a single time. Sequencing was performed on blood. The receptors come from a girl under 18 with multiple sclerosis.

This clonotype has a handful of counts. This chain links TRBV20-1 with TRBJ2-7; 11 bases are shared with TRBD2. The CDR3 is made up of 16 amino acids. Germline V gives CDR1 DFQATT, CDR2 SNEGSKA (reference sequence). V was clipped by 3 bases and J by 0 bases; unmatched bases: 7. This CDR3 is CSAREPGTSGSYEQYF. The CDR3 DNA reads as TGCAGTGCTAGGGAACCCGGGACTAGCGGCTCCTACGAGCAGTACTTC.

As concerns this clonotype: One end of the junction is discordant with germline, which a read error may explain. The chain links TRBV20-1 to TRBJ2-4; TRBD2 is a possible D gene (6 bases). The V gene's germline CDR1 is DFQATT and CDR2 SNEGSKA (reference sequence). The CDR3 spans 14 residues. CDR3 protein: CSAPSREVKNTQYF. For the CDR3, the DNA is TGCAGTGCTCCCTCCAGGGAGGTCAAAAACACTCAGTACTTC.

The chain is built from TRBV9 and TRBJ2-1; a possible D gene is TRBD1 (6 bases). The DNA end lines up better with TRBJ2-7; the J call may be wrong. Germline lookup yields CDR1 SGDLS and CDR2 YYNGEE. The length of the CDR3 is 15 residues. CDR3 in DNA: TGTGCCAGCAGCGTTCACCGGGACACCTACAATGAGCAGTACTTC. Amino acids: CASSVHRDTYNEQYF.

Only a few counts were recorded for this clonotype. The CDR3 protein is CSARVAGMPNEQFF. The CDR3 nucleotides read TGCAGTGCTAGAGTAGCGGGGATGCCGAATGAGCAGTTCTTC. This sequence joins TRBV20-1 and TRBJ2-1; 8 nucleotides align to TRBD2. J lost 7 bases, V lost 1 base, and 6 bases had no gene match. Germline V gene lookup returns CDR1 DFQATT and CDR2 SNEGSKA (reference sequence). The CDR3 totals 14 residues.

At least ten counts were recorded for this clonotype. CDR3 region: CSARDMGPSPAGEMGETQYF. CDR3 coding DNA: TGCAGTGCTAGAGATATGGGGCCTTCCCCGGCGGGTGAGATGGGAGAGACCCAGTACTTC. V and J are TRBV20-1 and TRBJ2-5; either TRBD1 or TRBD2 may fit D (5 bases each). This CDR3 is 20 amino acids long. Trimming left V 0 bases short and J 4 bases short, with 30 bases between. Germline V gene lookup returns CDR1 DFQATT and CDR2 SNEGSKA (reference sequence).

This clonotype was found a few times. The gene calls are TRBV5-1 and TRBJ2-3, with D possibly being TRBD2 (7 bases). The CDR3 is 15 residues long. The ends were cut back, 0 bases at V and 4 bases at J, with 12 bases in the middle. Germline CDR1 SGHRS, CDR2 YFSETQ. The CDR3: CASSLGGGQSDTQYF. CDR3 nucleotides: TGCGCCAGCAGCTTGGGGGGGGGCCAGTCAGATACGCAGTATTTT.

The V gene is TRBV5-1, the J gene TRBJ2-3; TRBD1 aligns across 8 bases. The CDR3 has 14 amino acids. Looked up from germline, CDR1 is SGHRS and CDR2 is YFSETQ. Unmatched junction bases numbered 6, after V lost 5 bases and J lost 4 bases. CDR3 DNA: TGCGCCAGCAGGGGACAGGTTATTTCAGATACGCAGTATTTT. The encoded protein is CASRGQVISDTQYF.

The V gene is TRBV5-1, the J gene TRBJ2-1; 11 bases are a match to TRBD1. This CDR3 is 15 amino acids long. Germline V gene lookup returns CDR1 SGHRS and CDR2 YFSETQ. V was pared by 3 bases and J by 6 bases, with 5 bases of the junction left unmatched. The CDR3 coding sequence is TGCGCCAGCAGCTCCGGAGGGACAGGGGGCAATGAGCAGTTCTTC. This translates into CASSSGGTGGNEQFF.

The genes are TRBV5-1 and TRBJ2-7; TRBD1 aligns across 7 bases. Germline CDR1 SGHRS, CDR2 YFSETQ. V was pared by 3 bases and J by 2 bases, with 5 bases of the junction left unmatched. The CDR3 length is 14 residues. CDR3 residues: CASSWGQNPYEQYF. The CDR3 DNA follows: TGCGCCAGCAGCTGGGGACAGAATCCCTACGAGCAGTACTTC.